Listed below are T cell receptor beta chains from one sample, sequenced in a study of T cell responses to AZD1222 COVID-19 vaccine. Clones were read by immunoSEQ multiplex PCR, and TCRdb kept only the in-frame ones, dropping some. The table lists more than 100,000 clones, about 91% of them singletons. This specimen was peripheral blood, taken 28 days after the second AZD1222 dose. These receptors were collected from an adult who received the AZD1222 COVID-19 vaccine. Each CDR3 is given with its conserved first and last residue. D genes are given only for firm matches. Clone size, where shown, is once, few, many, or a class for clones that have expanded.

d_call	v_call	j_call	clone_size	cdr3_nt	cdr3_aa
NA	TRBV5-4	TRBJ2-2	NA	TGTGCCAGCAGCTTGAATACGGGTACGGGCACCGGGGAGCTGTTTTTT	CASSLNTGTGTGELFF
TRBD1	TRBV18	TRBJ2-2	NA	TGTGCCAGCTCACCGACAGGGTTAACCGGGGAGCTGTTTTTT	CASSPTGLTGELFF
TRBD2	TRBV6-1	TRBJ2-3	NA	TGTGCCAGCAGTGAACTCGGGGGGGGGAGCACAGATACGCAGTATTTT	CASSELGGGSTDTQYF
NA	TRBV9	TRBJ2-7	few	TGTGCCAGCAGCGCGACACCCCGCGCCTTCTACGAGCAGTACTTC	CASSATPRAFYEQYF
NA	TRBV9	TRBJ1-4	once	TGTGCCAGCAGCCTCGGGGCGAGCAATGAAAAACTGTTTTTT	CASSLGASNEKLFF
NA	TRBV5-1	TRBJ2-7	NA	TGCGCCAGCAGCTCGTACGAGAAGGAGCAGTACTTC	CASSSYEKEQYF
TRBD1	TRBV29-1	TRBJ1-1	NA	TGCAGCGGGCGGACAGGGGGCGGTGGTGAAGCTTTCTTT	CSGRTGGGGEAFF
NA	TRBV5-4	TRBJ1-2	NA	TGTGCCAGCAGCTTGTGGGGCAGGGCCTATGGCTACACCTTC	CASSLWGRAYGYTF
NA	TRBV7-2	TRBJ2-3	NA	TGTGCCAGCAGCCCCCAGGGACAAAATACGCAGTATTTT	CASSPQGQNTQYF
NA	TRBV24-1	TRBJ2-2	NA	TGTGCCACCAGTCGAGGCGGGATAACCGGGGAGCTGTTTTTT	CATSRGGITGELFF
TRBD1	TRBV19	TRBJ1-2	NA	TGTGCCAGTAGTTTTCTGACAGGGGGCTACACCTTC	CASSFLTGGYTF
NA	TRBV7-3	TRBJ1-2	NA	TGTGCCAGCAGCCCCCTAGCGGGATATGGCTACACCTTC	CASSPLAGYGYTF
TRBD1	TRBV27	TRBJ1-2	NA	TGTGCCAGCAGTCGTGCAGGGGGCTATGGCTACACCTTC	CASSRAGGYGYTF
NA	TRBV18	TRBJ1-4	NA	TGTGCCAGCTCACAGATGCGGGGGTTCGCAACTAATGAAAAACTGTTTTTT	CASSQMRGFATNEKLFF
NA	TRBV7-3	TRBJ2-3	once	TGTGCCAGCAGCTTAACAGGGCTCGATACGCAGTATTTT	CASSLTGLDTQYF
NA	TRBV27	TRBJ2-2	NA	TGTGCCAGCAGTTTTCGATCCGGGGAGCTGTTTTTT	CASSFRSGELFF